This record looks at one T cell receptor (beta chain) sequence and its context. The time point: persistent/refractory GD, antithyroid drugs over 5 years with positive TRAb. PBMC RNA was the source of the TCR library. This sample is drawn from a study of regulatory T cells in long-lasting Graves disease. Through Arm-PCR of CDR3 regions and iRepertoire HTBI primers, TCR beta libraries were built. From the multiplex PCR reads, TCRdb called clonotypes with MiXCR, one entry per CDR3 protein. The sample has about 660,000 distinct CDR3 sequences; 25% to 35% are singletons. The material sequenced was peripheral blood mononuclear cells (PBMCs), taken when the disease was refractory, from a patient treated with antithyroid drugs. This TCR was recovered from a female donor with Graves disease.

CDR3 loop: CASSTSYTAGGPSNEQFF. The CDR3 DNA follows: TGTGCCAGCAGCACAAGCTATACAGCGGGAGGGCCTTCCAATGAGCAGTTCTTC. V gene TRBV2 combines with J gene TRBJ2-1; TRBD2 matches 10 bases. This CDR3 region has 18 residues. The V and J ends lost 6 bases and 6 bases, in that order; junction bases with no gene match: 17. Germline CDR1 and CDR2: SNHLY and FYNNEI.